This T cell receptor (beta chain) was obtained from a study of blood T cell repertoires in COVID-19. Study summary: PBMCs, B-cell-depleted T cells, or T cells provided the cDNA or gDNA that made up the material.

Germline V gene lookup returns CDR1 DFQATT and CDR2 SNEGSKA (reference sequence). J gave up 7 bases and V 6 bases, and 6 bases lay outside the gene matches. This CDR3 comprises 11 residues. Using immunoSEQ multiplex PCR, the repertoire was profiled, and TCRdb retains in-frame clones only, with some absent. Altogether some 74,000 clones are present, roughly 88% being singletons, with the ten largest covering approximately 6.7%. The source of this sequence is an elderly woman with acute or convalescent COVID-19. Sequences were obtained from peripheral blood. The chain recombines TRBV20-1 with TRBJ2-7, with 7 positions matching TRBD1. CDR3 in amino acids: CSAERGLEQYF. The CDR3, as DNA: TGCAGTGCCGAAAGGGGGCTTGAGCAGTACTTC.